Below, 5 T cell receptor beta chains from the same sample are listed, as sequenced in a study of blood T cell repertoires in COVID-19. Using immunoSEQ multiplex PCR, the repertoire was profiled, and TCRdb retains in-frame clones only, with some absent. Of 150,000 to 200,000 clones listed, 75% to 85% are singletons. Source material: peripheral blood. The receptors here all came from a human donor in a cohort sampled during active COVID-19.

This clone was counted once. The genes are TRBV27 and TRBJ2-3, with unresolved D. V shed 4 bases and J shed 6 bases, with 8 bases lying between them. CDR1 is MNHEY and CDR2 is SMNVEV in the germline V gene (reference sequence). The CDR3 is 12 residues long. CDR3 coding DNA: TGTGCCAGCAGTTCCCGGTTGGATACGCAGTATTTT. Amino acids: CASSSRLDTQYF.

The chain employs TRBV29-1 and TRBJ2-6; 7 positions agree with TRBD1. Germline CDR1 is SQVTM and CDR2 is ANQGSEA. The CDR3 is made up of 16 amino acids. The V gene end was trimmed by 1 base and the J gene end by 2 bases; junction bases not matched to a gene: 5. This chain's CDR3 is CSVEGTGVPGANVLTF. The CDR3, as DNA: TGCAGCGTTGAAGGAACAGGGGTACCTGGGGCCAACGTCCTGACTTTC.

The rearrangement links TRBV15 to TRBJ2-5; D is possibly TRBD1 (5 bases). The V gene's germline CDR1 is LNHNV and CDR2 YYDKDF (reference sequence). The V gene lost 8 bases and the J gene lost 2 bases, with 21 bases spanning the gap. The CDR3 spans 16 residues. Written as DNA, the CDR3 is TGTGCCACCCGCTACGGGCAGGGTCTAAATCAAGAGACCCAGTACTTC. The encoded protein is CATRYGQGLNQETQYF.

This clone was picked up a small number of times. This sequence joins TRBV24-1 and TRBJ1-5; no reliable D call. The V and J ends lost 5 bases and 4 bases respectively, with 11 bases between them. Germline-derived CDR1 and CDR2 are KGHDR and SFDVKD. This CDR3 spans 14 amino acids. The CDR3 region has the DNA TGTGCCACCAGTGGGGCAACTGCTAATCAGCCCCAGCATTTT. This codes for CATSGATANQPQHF.

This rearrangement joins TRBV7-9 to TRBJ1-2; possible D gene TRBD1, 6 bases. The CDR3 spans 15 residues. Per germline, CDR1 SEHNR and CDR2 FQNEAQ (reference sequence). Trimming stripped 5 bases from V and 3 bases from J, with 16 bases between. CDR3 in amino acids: CASSRTDLRDYGYTF. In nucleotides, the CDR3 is TGTGCCAGCAGCCGGACAGATCTTAGGGACTATGGCTACACCTTC.